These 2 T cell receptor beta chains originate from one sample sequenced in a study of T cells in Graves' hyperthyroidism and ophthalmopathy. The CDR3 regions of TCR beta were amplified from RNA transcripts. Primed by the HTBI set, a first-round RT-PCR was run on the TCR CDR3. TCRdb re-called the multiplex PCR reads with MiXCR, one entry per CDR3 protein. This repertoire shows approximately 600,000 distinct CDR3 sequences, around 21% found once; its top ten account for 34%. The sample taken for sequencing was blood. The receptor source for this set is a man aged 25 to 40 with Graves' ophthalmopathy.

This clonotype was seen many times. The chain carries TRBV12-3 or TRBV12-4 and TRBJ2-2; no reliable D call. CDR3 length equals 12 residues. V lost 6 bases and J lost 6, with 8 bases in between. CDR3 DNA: TGTGCCAGCAGCTTTGGGGCCGGGGAGCTGTTTTTT. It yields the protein CASSFGAGELFF.

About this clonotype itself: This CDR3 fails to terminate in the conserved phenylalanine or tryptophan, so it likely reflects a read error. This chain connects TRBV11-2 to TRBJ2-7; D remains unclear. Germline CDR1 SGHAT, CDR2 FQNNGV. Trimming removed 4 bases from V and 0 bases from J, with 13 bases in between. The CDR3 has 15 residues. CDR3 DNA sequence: TGTGCCAGCAGCTCCCTATTAGAGAACTCCTACGAGCAGTACCTC. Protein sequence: CASSSLLENSYEQYL.